Reported below is one T cell receptor beta chain. Its cognate antigen is unknown. With constant-segment primers, 5'RACE yielded cDNA libraries of TCR alpha and TCR beta that carried sample barcodes and UMIs. TCRdb used MiXCR to reprocess the 5' RACE reads, holding one entry per CDR3 protein. The data contain approximately 230,000 distinct CDR3 sequences, 16% of them seen just once; the ten biggest clones take up approximately 3.5%. The V end lost 4 bases, the J end lost 7 bases, and 15 bases lay between the germline ends. The V gene's germline CDR1 is SGHRS and CDR2 YFSETQ. The CDR3 totals 15 residues. These data are taken from a study of T-cell memory formation after mild COVID-19. On the study more broadly: Largely donor-specific TCR clusters were found. Findings and limits, study-wide: While clones contracting from day 15 to 85 were balanced between CD4 and CD8, later expanders leaned CD4+. CD8+ contracting clones occupied EMRA, while CD4+ ones occupied mainly CM and EM.

The sequencing sample was made of PBMCs or a T cell subset sorted from them (not recorded which). The chain employs TRBV5-1 and TRBJ1-6, with a weak D call TRBD1 (5 bases). The sequence was collected from a man younger than 35 who had mild COVID-19 (a few samples of this study predate the infection). Cell type and time point are not known. The CDR3 sequence: CASSPTSGRNSPLHF. CDR3 coding DNA: TGCGCCAGCAGCCCGACCTCAGGGAGGAATTCACCCCTCCACTTT.